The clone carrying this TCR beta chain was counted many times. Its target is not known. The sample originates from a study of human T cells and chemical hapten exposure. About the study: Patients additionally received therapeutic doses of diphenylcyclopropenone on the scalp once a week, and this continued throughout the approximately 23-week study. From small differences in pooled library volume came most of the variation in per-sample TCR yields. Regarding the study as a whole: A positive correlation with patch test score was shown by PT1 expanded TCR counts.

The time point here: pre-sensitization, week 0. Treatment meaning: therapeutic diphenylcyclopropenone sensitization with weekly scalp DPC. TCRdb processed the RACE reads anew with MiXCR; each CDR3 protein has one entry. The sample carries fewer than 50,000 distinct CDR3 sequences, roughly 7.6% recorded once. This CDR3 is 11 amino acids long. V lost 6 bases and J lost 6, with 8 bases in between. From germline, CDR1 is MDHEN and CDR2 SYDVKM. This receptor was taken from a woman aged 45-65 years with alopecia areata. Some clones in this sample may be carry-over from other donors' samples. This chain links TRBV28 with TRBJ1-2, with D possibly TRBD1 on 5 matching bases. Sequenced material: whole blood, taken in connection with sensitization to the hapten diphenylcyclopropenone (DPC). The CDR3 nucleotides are TGTGCCAGCAGCCTGACAGATGGCTACACCTTC. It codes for CASSLTDGYTF.